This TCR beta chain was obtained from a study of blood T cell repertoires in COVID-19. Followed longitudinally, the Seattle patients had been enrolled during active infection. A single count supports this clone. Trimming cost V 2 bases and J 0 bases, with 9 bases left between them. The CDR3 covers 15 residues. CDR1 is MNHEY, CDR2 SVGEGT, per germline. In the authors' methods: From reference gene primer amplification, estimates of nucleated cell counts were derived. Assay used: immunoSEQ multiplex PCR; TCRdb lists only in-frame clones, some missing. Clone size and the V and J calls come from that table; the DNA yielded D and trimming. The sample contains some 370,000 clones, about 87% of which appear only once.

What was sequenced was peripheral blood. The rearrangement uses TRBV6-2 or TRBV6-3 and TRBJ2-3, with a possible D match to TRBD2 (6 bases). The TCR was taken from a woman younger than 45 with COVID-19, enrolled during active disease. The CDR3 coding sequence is TGTGCCAGCAGTTACCCGGACTATAGCACAGATACGCAGTATTTT. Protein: CASSYPDYSTDTQYF.